Listed below are T cell receptor beta chains from one sample, sequenced in a study of T cell repertoires in cytomegalovirus infection. TCRdb used MiXCR to reprocess the reads, holding one entry per CDR3 protein. The repertoire holds 100,000 to 150,000 distinct CDR3 sequences, with roughly 9% as singletons. Sequenced input: PBMCs. The receptors here all came from a human donor in good health (CMV status not recorded). Some clones in this sample may be carry-over from other donors' samples. CDR3s include the opening cysteine and the closing phenylalanine or tryptophan. Each record gives: V gene, J gene, CDR3 protein.

>TRBV7-2|TRBJ2-1
CASSFYGLAQEQFF
>TRBV14|TRBJ1-4
CASSQEYRRSEKLFF
>TRBV20-1|TRBJ2-7
CSAPTTTEQYF
>TRBV2|TRBJ2-3
CASIGTLQDTQYF
>TRBV2|TRBJ2-1
CASSVDGYNEQFF
>TRBV11-2|TRBJ1-1
CASSRTTGGGTEAFF
>TRBV20-1|TRBJ1-2
CSARDPGTQGHTF
>TRBV7-8|TRBJ1-6
CASRPGQGTNSPLHF
>TRBV29-1|TRBJ2-1
CSAVTGNEQFF
>TRBV20-1|TRBJ2-1
CSARQNSYNEQFF
>TRBV20-1|TRBJ1-5
CSALTLNQPQHF
>TRBV12-3/TRBV12-4|TRBJ1-1
CASSPRQGIRAEAFF
>TRBV9|TRBJ2-5
CASSVATAQETQYF